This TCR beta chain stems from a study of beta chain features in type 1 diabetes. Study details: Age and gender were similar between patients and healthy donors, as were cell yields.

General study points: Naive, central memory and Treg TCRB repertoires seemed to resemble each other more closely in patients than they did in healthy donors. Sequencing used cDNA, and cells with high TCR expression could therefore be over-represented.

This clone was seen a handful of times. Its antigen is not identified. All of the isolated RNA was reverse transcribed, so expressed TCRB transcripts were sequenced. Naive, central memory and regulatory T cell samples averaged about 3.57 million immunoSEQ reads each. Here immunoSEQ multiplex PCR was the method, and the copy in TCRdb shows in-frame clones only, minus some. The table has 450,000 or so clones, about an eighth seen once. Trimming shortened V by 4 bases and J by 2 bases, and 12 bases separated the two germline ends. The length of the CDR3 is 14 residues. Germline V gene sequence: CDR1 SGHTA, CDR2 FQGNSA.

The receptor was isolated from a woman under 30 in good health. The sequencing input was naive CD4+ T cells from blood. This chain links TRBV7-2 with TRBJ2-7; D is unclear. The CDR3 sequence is CASSSVGRAYEQYF. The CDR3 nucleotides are TGTGCCAGCAGCTCCGTGGGCCGTGCCTACGAGCAGTACTTC. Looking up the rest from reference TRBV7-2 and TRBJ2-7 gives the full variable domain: GAGVSQSPSNKVTEKGKDVELRCDPISGHTALYWYRQSLGQGLEFLIYFQGNSAPDKSGLPSDRFSAERTGGSVSTLTIQRTQQEDSAVYLCASSSVGRAYEQYFGPGTRLTVT.